These 21 T cell receptor beta chains were all obtained from the same sample, sequenced in a study of control samples from healthy donors and cancer patients. Data came from immunoSEQ multiplex PCR; TCRdb stores just in-frame clones and leaves some out. Of 90,000 to 110,000 clones in the sample, 83% were seen once. Input material: blood. Receptors originate from a woman aged 50 to 60 in good health.

The chain joins TRBV6-5 to TRBJ2-1; 8 bases agree with TRBD2. This CDR3 comprises 14 residues. Germline assignment: CDR1 MNHEY and CDR2 SVGAGI. The trim removed 8 bases at V and 4 bases at J, leaving 7 bases unmatched. This CDR3 is CASPALADYNEQFF. In DNA form, the CDR3 reads TGTGCCAGCCCGGCACTAGCGGATTACAATGAGCAGTTCTTC.

The V and J genes are TRBV6-6 and TRBJ2-7; 11 nucleotides align to TRBD2. This CDR3 has 15 amino acids. Germline trimming cut 0 bases from V and 6 bases from J; bases unmatched to any gene: 4. CDR1 is MNHNY and CDR2 is SVGAGI in the germline V gene (reference sequence). Here the CDR3 DNA reads TGTGCCAGCAGTTACTCCACTAGCGGGAGTTCCGAGCAGTACTTC. Its protein is CASSYSTSGSSEQYF.

The chain couples TRBV12-5 to TRBJ1-1, with TRBD1 identical over 7 bases. V lost 9 bases to trimming and J lost 7 bases; unmatched junction nucleotides: 14. Germline loops: CDR1 LGHNT, CDR2 FRNRAP. There are 14 residues in the CDR3. The CDR3 loop reads CARGYIRGNIEAFF. In nucleotides, the CDR3 is TGTGCTAGAGGCTACATCAGGGGGAATATTGAAGCTTTCTTT.

V is TRBV5-6 and J is TRBJ2-1; 14 bases map to TRBD2. Germline loops: CDR1 SGHDT, CDR2 YYEEEE. CDR3 size: 15 residues. With 4 bases clipped from V and 8 bases from J, the junction kept 5 bases outside the gene matches. CDR3 protein: CASSPGTSGRYEQFF. The CDR3 region has the DNA TGTGCCAGCAGCCCTGGGACTAGCGGGAGATATGAGCAGTTCTTC.

The chain links TRBV28 to TRBJ2-1, with D possibly matching TRBD2 (6 bases). The CDR3 runs 12 residues. Germline values: CDR1 MDHEN, CDR2 SYDVKM. Trimming removed 8 bases at V and 5 bases at J, with 10 bases between. In DNA, the CDR3 is TGTGCCAGCCGGGAGCGTAACAATGAGCAGTTCTTC. Residues: CASRERNNEQFF. Looking up the rest from reference TRBV28 and TRBJ2-1 gives the full variable domain: DVKVTQSSRYLVKRTGEKVFLECVQDMDHENMFWYRQDPGLGLRLIYFSYDVKMKEKGDIPEGYSVSREKKERFSLILESASTNQTSMYLCASRERNNEQFFGPGTRLTVL.

The gene calls are TRBV10-3 and TRBJ2-7; the D is unclear. The CDR3 is 12 residues long. The germline gives CDR1 ENHRY, CDR2 SYGVKD. V lost 4 bases, J lost 0 bases, and 4 bases lay in between. The CDR3, as DNA: TGTGCCATCAGTGGGTACTCCTACGAGCAGTACTTC. Protein product: CAISGYSYEQYF.

This chain links TRBV19 with TRBJ1-5; D ambiguous. CDR1 and CDR2 (germline): LNHDA, SQIVND (reference sequence). V dropped 5 bases and J dropped 0 bases, with 8 bases sitting between them. The CDR3 consists of 14 residues. CDR3 residues: CASSFTPSNQPQHF. The CDR3 DNA reads TGTGCCAGTAGTTTTACACCTAGCAATCAGCCCCAGCATTTT.

The chain joins TRBV2 to TRBJ1-2, with D maybe TRBD1 (6 bases). V was trimmed by 4 bases and J by 4 bases, leaving 13 bases between them. CDR1 and CDR2 from the germline V gene are SNHLY and FYNNEI. This CDR3 is 14 amino acids long. This CDR3 is CASSVGGAGYGYTF. The CDR3 DNA reads TGTGCCAGCAGTGTCGGGGGGGCAGGCTATGGCTACACCTTC.

The rearrangement uses TRBV4-1 and TRBJ2-7; no definite D call. Trimming stripped 0 bases from V and 2 bases from J, with 8 bases between. Germline V gene sequence: CDR1 MGHRA, CDR2 YSYEKL. CDR3 length equals 14 residues. CDR3 sequence: CASSQEGSPYEQYF. DNA of the CDR3: TGCGCCAGCAGCCAAGAGGGGTCACCCTACGAGCAGTACTTC.

The gene calls are TRBV19 and TRBJ2-3; D is perhaps TRBD1 or TRBD2 (6 bases each). V lost 5 bases, J lost 6 bases, and 21 bases lay in between. The CDR3 has 16 residues. Germline CDR1 reads LNHDA; CDR2 reads SQIVND (reference sequence). In DNA form, the CDR3 reads TGTGCCAGTAGTGCCTCCGGGACATTCCGGGAGGATACGCAGTATTTT. Protein sequence: CASSASGTFREDTQYF.

This chain uses TRBV6-1 with TRBJ2-1, with 10 bases matching TRBD2. The CDR3 loop spans 15 amino acids. CDR1 and CDR2 (germline): MNHNS, SASEGT. Losses at the gene ends were 2 bases for V and 7 bases for J; bases not matched to a gene: 5. CDR3 nucleotide sequence: TGTGCCAGCAGTGAACGCCTAGCGGGAGTTAATGAGCAGTTCTTC. Its translation is CASSERLAGVNEQFF.

V and J are TRBV25-1 and TRBJ1-5; maybe TRBD1 (5 bases). CDR1 and CDR2 (germline): MGHDK, SYGVNS. V was shortened by 1 base and J by 7 bases, with 11 bases between the two germline ends. CDR3 size: 14 residues. The CDR3 sequence: CASSESGNSQPQHF. Here the CDR3 DNA reads TGTGCCAGCAGTGAATCAGGGAATTCGCAGCCCCAGCATTTT.

The chain carries TRBV11-2 and TRBJ1-1; no clear D gene. The germline V gene encodes CDR1 SGHAT and CDR2 FQNNGV. The CDR3 length is 16 residues. V lost 5 bases, J lost 1 base, and 17 bases lay in between. DNA for the CDR3: TGTGCCAGCAGCCCGGGTGTACGGCTTCCGAACACTGAAGCTTTCTTT. Its protein is CASSPGVRLPNTEAFF.

The CDR3 region is CASSPPLGGSEQYF. The CDR3 DNA is TGTGCCAGCTCACCCCCTCTTGGAGGTTCCGAGCAGTACTTC. The chain links TRBV18 to TRBJ2-7, with D perhaps matching TRBD2 (5 bases). Germline assignment: CDR1 KGHSH and CDR2 LQKENI. CDR3 length: 14 amino acids. The V gene lost 3 bases and the J gene lost 6 bases, with 15 bases spanning the gap. Based on the CDR3 plus reference TRBV18 and TRBJ2-7, the full variable domain is NAGVMQNPRHLVRRRGQEARLRCSPMKGHSHVYWYRQLPEEGLKFMVYLQKENIIDESGMPKERFSAEFPKEGPSILRIQQVVRGDSAAYFCASSPPLGGSEQYFGPGTRLTVT.

The rearrangement joins TRBV4-3 to TRBJ1-2; 7 nucleotides match TRBD1. Germline CDR1 reads LGHNA; CDR2 reads YSLEER. This CDR3 is 16 amino acids long. The trim removed 1 base at V and 0 bases at J, leaving 5 bases unmatched. The CDR3 loop reads CASSQVPGGANYGYTF. The CDR3 bases are TGCGCCAGCAGCCAAGTACCAGGGGGAGCTAACTATGGCTACACCTTC.

The chain couples TRBV6-5 to TRBJ2-1; either TRBD1 or TRBD2 may fit D (5 bases each). Germline lookup yields CDR1 MNHEY and CDR2 SVGAGI. There are 13 residues in the CDR3. The V end was cut by 7 bases, the J end by 16 bases, with 23 bases between. The CDR3 is CASMTPTGTAYFF. The CDR3 DNA sequence: TGTGCCAGCATGACCCCCACCGGGACGGCCTATTTCTTC.

The rearrangement joins TRBV15 to TRBJ2-2; 8 nucleotides agree with TRBD2. The CDR3 extends over 15 amino acids. Trimming at V came to 0 bases and at J to 8 bases, leaving 5 bases not matched to a gene. The V gene's germline CDR1 is LNHNV and CDR2 YYDKDF (reference sequence). The CDR3 sequence: CATSRDRGGSGELFF. CDR3 bases: TGTGCCACCAGCAGAGATCGGGGGGGCTCAGGGGAGCTGTTTTTT.

Here the CDR3 reads CASSEGVRGAFNEQFF. CDR3 DNA: TGTGCCAGCTCAGAGGGAGTCAGGGGGGCCTTTAATGAGCAGTTCTTC. The V call is TRBV18, the J call TRBJ2-1; the D gene is possibly TRBD1 (7 bases). This CDR3 has 16 residues. Germline V CDR1 and CDR2: KGHSH, LQKENI. V lost 5 bases and J lost 7, with 21 bases in between. The full variable domain, rest sourced from reference TRBV18 and TRBJ2-1, is NAGVMQNPRHLVRRRGQEARLRCSPMKGHSHVYWYRQLPEEGLKFMVYLQKENIIDESGMPKERFSAEFPKEGPSILRIQQVVRGDSAAYFCASSEGVRGAFNEQFFGPGTRLTVL.

DNA of the CDR3: TGTGCCACCAAATACCCGGGACACAATAGCAATCAGCCCCAGCATTTT. Translation gives CATKYPGHNSNQPQHF. This sequence joins TRBV6-4 and TRBJ1-5; D might be TRBD1 (6 bases). The CDR3 spans 16 residues. Germline V gene lookup returns CDR1 MRHNA and CDR2 SNTAGT. Trimming took off 10 bases at V and 0 bases at J, with 19 bases between the two ends.

The chain joins TRBV7-9 to TRBJ1-3; no clear D. This CDR3 comprises 15 residues. Germline V gene lookup returns CDR1 SEHNR and CDR2 FQNEAQ (reference sequence). V lost 5 bases and J lost 0, with 11 bases in between. CDR3 sequence reads: CASSHPETSGNTIYF. The CDR3 nucleotides are TGTGCCAGCAGCCACCCGGAAACCTCTGGAAACACCATATATTTT.

This clone was seen many times. This chain's CDR3 is CASSFQSSGVKEQYF. CDR3 in DNA: TGTGCCAGCAGTTTCCAATCGAGCGGGGTGAAGGAGCAGTACTTC. The chain has TRBV6-5 and TRBJ2-7; TRBD2 agrees at 7 bases. The length of the CDR3 is 15 residues. With V trimmed by 4 bases and J by 7 bases, 13 bases remained unmatched. Germline CDR1 and CDR2: MNHEY and SVGAGI.